The 31 T cell receptor beta chains in this list originate from one sample, sequenced in a study of brain T cells in children with intractable seizures. The assay was immunoSEQ multiplex PCR, and TCRdb's table has in-frame clones only and misses some. Among around 340,000 clones, 93% were seen once, and the ten largest hold roughly 5.8%. The time point denotes: blood from clinic visit 5 months post-surgery; TSC patient then seizure free. The sequencing here drew on peripheral blood, taken about 5 months after surgery. These receptors came from a boy in the first two years of life with tuberous sclerosis and intractable seizures.

V gene TRBV5-4 combines with J gene TRBJ1-2; D perhaps matches TRBD1 (5 bases). This CDR3 comprises 14 residues. Trimming took off 5 bases at V and 0 bases at J, with 11 bases between the two ends. CDR1 SGHNT and CDR2 YYREEE come from the germline V gene (reference sequence). The CDR3 protein is CASRSGLANYGYTF. The CDR3 DNA follows: TGTGCCAGCAGGTCGGGACTAGCTAACTATGGCTACACCTTC.

The gene calls are TRBV5-1 and TRBJ2-7; no definite D call. V was clipped by 4 bases and J by 0 bases, with 5 bases between them. The length of the CDR3 is 12 residues. Germline-derived CDR1 and CDR2 are SGHRS and YFSETQ. CDR3 amino acids: CASSASSYEQYF. The CDR3, as DNA: TGCGCCAGCAGCGCCAGCTCCTACGAGCAGTACTTC.

The chain combines TRBV23-1 with TRBJ1-4; TRBD1 matches at 9 bases. TRBV23-1 is flagged as an ORF with uncertain function. This CDR3 spans 20 amino acids. J was trimmed by 4 bases and V by 7 bases; bases with no gene match: 22. The CDR3 region is CASTHQPRRQGEIGNEKLFF. The DNA for the CDR3 is TGCGCCAGCACCCACCAACCCCGCCGACAGGGGGAGATTGGTAATGAAAAACTGTTTTTT.

The genes are TRBV4-1 and TRBJ2-5; 7 bases line up with TRBD1. The CDR3 is made up of 17 amino acids. Germline lookup yields CDR1 MGHRA and CDR2 YSYEKL. V was clipped by 0 bases and J by 2 bases; unmatched bases: 9. The CDR3 DNA sequence: TGCGCCAGCAGCCAAGATCACGGGGTCAGGGGGCAAGAGACCCAGTACTTC. This gives the protein CASSQDHGVRGQETQYF.

The rearrangement uses TRBV7-6 and TRBJ2-7; no clear D gene. The CDR3 length is 13 residues. The V gene lost 5 bases and the J gene lost 1 base, with 9 bases spanning the gap. Germline CDR1 reads SGHVS; CDR2 reads FNYEAQ. DNA of the CDR3: TGTGCCAGCAGCCTAGACCTATCCTACGAGCAGTACTTC. Its protein is CASSLDLSYEQYF.

In this sample, this clone turned up once. The chain is built from TRBV5-6 and TRBJ1-5; TRBD1 matches at 8 bases. This CDR3 comprises 15 residues. Germline CDR1 SGHDT, CDR2 YYEEEE. Trimming at V came to 4 bases and at J to 1 base, leaving 4 bases not matched to a gene. Here the CDR3 DNA reads TGTGCCAGCAGCATAAGGACAGGGAGCAATCAGCCCCAGCATTTT. This translates into CASSIRTGSNQPQHF.

The rearrangement links TRBV18 to TRBJ2-1; no reliable D call. This CDR3 region has 12 residues. V lost 1 base and J lost 5, with 3 bases in between. Per the germline V gene, CDR1 is KGHSH and CDR2 is LQKENI. CDR3 protein: CASSPQNNEQFF. For the CDR3, the DNA is TGTGCCAGCTCACCACAGAACAATGAGCAGTTCTTC.

The CDR3 nucleotides are TGTGCCAGTTCACTTTACAGGGAGGAGCACACTGAAGCTTTCTTT. Translated: CASSLYREEHTEAFF. This chain connects TRBV2 to TRBJ1-1; tentative D call: TRBD1 (6 bases). From germline, CDR1 is SNHLY and CDR2 FYNNEI. CDR3 length: 15 residues. V gave up 9 bases and J gave up 3 bases, with 20 bases separating them.

V is TRBV30 and J is TRBJ2-7, with TRBD1 identical over 9 bases. Germline CDR1 is GTSNPN and CDR2 is SVGIG (reference sequence). The CDR3 totals 14 residues. The junction had 8 bases not matched to a gene; V was cut back by 3 bases and J by 5 bases. The CDR3 region has the DNA TGTGCCTGGAGCGGGGGGACAGGGAGGAACGAGCAGTACTTC. This sequence encodes CAWSGGTGRNEQYF.

The genes are TRBV19 and TRBJ1-5, with 10 bases that match TRBD1. V lost 9 bases and J lost 2; bases outside the gene matches: 7. CDR3 size: 15 residues. Germline loops: CDR1 LNHDA, CDR2 SQIVND (reference sequence). CDR3 DNA: TGTGCCAGCCAGGGACAGGGGAGCGGCAATCAGCCCCAGCATTTT. It codes for CASQGQGSGNQPQHF.

V gene TRBV7-9 combines with J gene TRBJ1-2, with 8 nucleotides matching TRBD1. The CDR3 has 13 amino acids. Trimming cost V 1 base and J 7 bases; bases outside gene matches: 2. CDR1 is SEHNR, CDR2 FQNEAQ, per germline (reference sequence). CDR3 sequence: CASSLDGQGGYTF. In nucleotides, the CDR3 is TGTGCCAGCAGCTTAGACGGACAGGGTGGCTACACCTTC.

The V gene is TRBV7-2, the J gene TRBJ2-7, with D tentatively TRBD2 (5 bases). V lost 0 bases, J lost 0 bases, and 9 bases lay in between. Germline V gives CDR1 SGHTA, CDR2 FQGNSA. The CDR3 is 15 amino acids. In DNA form, the CDR3 reads TGTGCCAGCAGCTTAGCAGTAGCGACCTCCTACGAGCAGTACTTC. The encoded protein is CASSLAVATSYEQYF.

The chain recombines TRBV30 with TRBJ1-5; TRBD1 might be the D (6 bases). CDR3 size: 13 residues. V was clipped by 3 bases and J by 3 bases, with 9 bases between them. CDR1 is GTSNPN and CDR2 is SVGIG in the germline V gene (reference sequence). The CDR3 sequence: CAWRQGDNQPQHF. The CDR3 DNA reads as TGTGCCTGGAGACAGGGCGACAATCAGCCCCAGCATTTT.

The chain employs TRBV4-1 and TRBJ1-1; D is possibly TRBD1 (5 bases). CDR3 length: 14 amino acids. With 3 bases removed from V and 2 bases from J, the gap between germline ends came to 10 bases. CDR1 and CDR2 (germline): MGHRA, YSYEKL. CDR3 residues: CASSQTAANTEAFF. The CDR3 DNA reads as TGCGCCAGCAGCCAGACAGCCGCCAACACTGAAGCTTTCTTT.

J is TRBJ2-7 and V is TRBV5-1; D not resolved. The CDR3 loop spans 14 amino acids. Between the trimmed V and J ends, which lost 4 bases and 3 bases, there was a span of 14 bases. Germline CDR1 is SGHRS and CDR2 is YFSETQ. CDR3 nucleotide sequence: TGCGCCAGCAGCCTCGGTATTCAGGACTACGAGCAGTACTTC. This encodes CASSLGIQDYEQYF.

This chain links TRBV3-1 (or the pseudogene TRBV3-2) with TRBJ2-5; D is ambiguous. V lost 1 base to trimming and J lost 4 bases, with 16 bases between them. This CDR3 has 16 residues. CDR1 is LGHDT, CDR2 YNNKEL, per germline (reference sequence). Written as DNA, the CDR3 is TGTGCCAGCAGCCAAGTGGCAACCCCTGTGCCAGAGACCCAGTACTTC. Translation: CASSQVATPVPETQYF.

V usage is TRBV6-5 and J usage is TRBJ2-7; D perhaps matches TRBD1 (5 bases). The germline gives CDR1 MNHEY, CDR2 SVGAGI. This CDR3 has 15 residues. Trimming left V 8 bases short and J 2 bases short, with 19 bases between. The CDR3 nucleotides are TGTGCCAGCGGCAGGGAATCGAGTCGAGCCTACGAGCAGTACTTC. Translation: CASGRESSRAYEQYF.

The rearrangement uses TRBV7-9 and TRBJ2-3, with D unclear. The CDR3 is 15 amino acids. The ends were cut back, 5 bases at V and 1 base at J, with 13 bases in the middle. The germline V gene encodes CDR1 SEHNR and CDR2 FQNEAQ (reference sequence). The CDR3 loop reads CASSPRAGRTDTQYF. The DNA for the CDR3 is TGTGCCAGCAGCCCTCGGGCCGGCCGCACAGATACGCAGTATTTT.

This rearrangement joins TRBV7-9 to TRBJ2-1; a possible D gene is TRBD1 (5 bases). Germline V gene sequence: CDR1 SEHNR, CDR2 FQNEAQ (reference sequence). CDR3 length equals 12 residues. V gave up 1 base and J gave up 8 bases, with 6 bases separating them. The CDR3 loop reads CASSLVGDEQFF. The CDR3 coding sequence is TGTGCCAGCAGCTTAGTAGGGGATGAGCAGTTCTTC.

The chain links TRBV27 to TRBJ2-7; D not certain. Germline V gives CDR1 MNHEY, CDR2 SMNVEV (reference sequence). The CDR3 runs 14 residues. V lost 0 bases and J lost 6, with 12 bases in between. CDR3 in DNA: TGTGCCAGCAGTTTATCGATGGCAGGCGGCGAGCAGTACTTC. It yields the protein CASSLSMAGGEQYF.

The chain is built from TRBV7-2 and TRBJ1-2; D possibly corresponds to TRBD1 (6 bases). Germline V CDR1 and CDR2: SGHTA, FQGNSA. V was clipped by 3 bases and J by 3 bases, with 17 bases between them. The CDR3 extends over 16 amino acids. Here the CDR3 reads CASSFIVQGRDYGYTF. CDR3 DNA sequence: TGTGCCAGCAGCTTTATCGTCCAGGGGAGGGACTATGGCTACACCTTC.

The DNA of the CDR3 is TGTGCCACCAGTGATTCACACGGTTTAAGCAATCAGCCCCAGCATTTT. Translating it yields CATSDSHGLSNQPQHF. J is TRBJ1-5 and V is TRBV24-1; no clear D. Germline V gene lookup returns CDR1 KGHDR and CDR2 SFDVKD. V was cut by 2 bases and J by 1 base, with 11 bases left in between. The CDR3 sequence is 16 residues long.

This chain connects TRBV10-3 to TRBJ2-3; possibly TRBD1 or TRBD2 for D (5 bases each). This CDR3 contains 11 residues. Germline CDR1 reads ENHRY; CDR2 reads SYGVKD. V was clipped by 10 bases and J by 4 bases, with 9 bases between them. The CDR3 DNA sequence: TGTGCCACCGTGGGGGCAGATACGCAGTATTTT. Translated: CATVGADTQYF.

This chain connects TRBV7-3 to TRBJ2-1; 7 nucleotides line up with TRBD2. The CDR3 covers 14 residues. Germline trimming cut 3 bases from V and 9 bases from J; bases unmatched to any gene: 8. Germline-derived CDR1 and CDR2 are SGHTA and FQGTGA. Here the CDR3 reads CASSFTGTGGEQFF. In DNA, the CDR3 is TGTGCCAGCAGCTTTACCGGTACGGGGGGTGAGCAGTTCTTC.

This clone has just one count. The sample contains more than one DNA sequence encoding this CDR3. For the CDR3, the DNA is TGCAGTGCTAGGACAGGCTACGAGCAGTACTTC. It specifies CSARTGYEQYF. The rearrangement uses TRBV20-1 and TRBJ2-7, with D maybe TRBD1 (6 bases). This CDR3 comprises 11 residues. V was clipped by 3 bases and J by 3 bases, with 6 bases between them. Germline V lookup: CDR1 DFQATT, CDR2 SNEGSKA (reference sequence).

The rearrangement uses TRBV6-5 and TRBJ1-2; D ambiguous. V lost 0 bases to trimming and J lost 5 bases, with 7 bases between them. This CDR3 has 13 residues. Germline assignment: CDR1 MNHEY and CDR2 SVGAGI. Written as DNA, the CDR3 is TGTGCCAGCAGTTACTCGACGGAGTATGGCTACACCTTC. It codes for CASSYSTEYGYTF.

V usage is TRBV5-1 and J usage is TRBJ2-1, with 12 bases identical to TRBD2. Unmatched junction bases numbered 14, after V lost 4 bases and J lost 12 bases. The CDR3 totals 16 residues. Germline V gives CDR1 SGHRS, CDR2 YFSETQ. The CDR3 coding sequence is TGCGCCAGCAGCCTTACGACTAGCGGGGGAGAAATGGTGCAGTTCTTC. Protein product: CASSLTTSGGEMVQFF.

This rearrangement joins TRBV4-1 to TRBJ2-3; the match to TRBD2 covers 14 bases. CDR1 MGHRA and CDR2 YSYEKL come from the germline V gene. Trimming took 0 bases from V and 4 from J; bases not matched to a gene: 6. The CDR3 loop spans 18 amino acids. CDR3 sequence reads: CASSQDPTSGGVADTQYF. Written as DNA, the CDR3 is TGCGCCAGCAGCCAAGACCCGACTAGCGGGGGGGTGGCAGATACGCAGTATTTT.

The sample holds one count of this clone. The rearrangement joins TRBV11-3 to TRBJ2-7; 7 positions match TRBD2. From germline, CDR1 is SGHNT and CDR2 YENEEA. V lost 7 bases to trimming and J lost 0 bases; unmatched junction nucleotides: 12. The CDR3 spans 16 residues. CDR3: CASTKKTGGSSYEQYF. For the CDR3, the DNA is TGTGCCAGCACCAAAAAGACCGGCGGGAGCTCCTACGAGCAGTACTTC.

This clone has a handful of counts. This chain joins TRBV7-2 and TRBJ1-5; 7 bases are shared with TRBD1. Unmatched junction bases numbered 5, after V lost 5 bases and J lost 7 bases. Germline V gene sequence: CDR1 SGHTA, CDR2 FQGNSA. This CDR3 comprises 13 residues. In DNA, the CDR3 is TGTGCCAGCAGCCGACAGGGTGGGCAGCCCCAGCATTTT. This sequence encodes CASSRQGGQPQHF.

This clone has a single count. The chain links TRBV7-2 to TRBJ2-7; D might be TRBD1 (5 bases). From germline, CDR1 is SGHTA and CDR2 FQGNSA. Trimming cost V 1 base and J 2 bases, with 12 bases left between them. This CDR3 comprises 15 residues. CDR3 protein: CASSLGPGIAYEQYF. In DNA, the CDR3 is TGTGCCAGCAGCTTAGGCCCAGGGATCGCCTACGAGCAGTACTTC.